Included here is one T cell receptor beta chain sequence, with context. The data originate from a study of T cell responses to AZD1222 COVID-19 vaccine. Only in-frame clones appear in the TCRdb table, and some are missing; sequencing was by immunoSEQ multiplex PCR. The sample contains 150,000 or so clones, 90% to 95% of which appear only once. Germline CDR1 SQVTM, CDR2 ANQGSEA. The V end was cut by 3 bases, the J end by 6 bases, with 12 bases between. There are 13 residues in the CDR3. The receptor was derived from an adult in good health. Specimen: peripheral blood, collected on day 0 of AZD1222 vaccination. The chain couples TRBV29-1 to TRBJ2-1, with a weak D call TRBD1 (5 bases). The DNA for the CDR3 is TGCAGCGTTGATCGTCAGGGTTTCAATGAGCAGTTCTTC. It specifies CSVDRQGFNEQFF.